Detailed here is one T cell receptor beta chain. No antigen is known for it. The CDR3 is 14 residues long. Germline CDR1 reads SGHRS; CDR2 reads YFSETQ. V was trimmed by 5 bases and J by 5 bases, leaving 14 bases between them. The data were taken from a study of identifying expanded T cells in peripheral blood. Sequenced by immunoSEQ multiplex PCR; TCRdb stores in-frame clones only, minus some. Of more than 55,000 clones in the sample, around 87% are singletons; the top ten hold under 5%. Healthy donors had no documented immune events, such as infections, while sampled. The study, taken as a whole, reports: Roughly 1.2 clones differed between technical replicates, versus approximately 17 and 20 over time. Across healthy donors, higher total template counts meant significantly greater approximately 2-week count variance.

Material: blood. The sequence was collected from a person between 18 and 75 years old in good health. V usage is TRBV5-1 and J usage is TRBJ2-1; D is ambiguous. CDR3 DNA: TGCGCCAGCAGGTTCGGGTATACCGACAATGAGCAGTTCTTC. This sequence encodes CASRFGYTDNEQFF.